This T cell receptor beta chain was retrieved from a study of cytomegalovirus exposure and HLA in healthy donors. Findings of the study overall: Using a false discovery rate of 0.05, a later analysis showed that approximately 17,000 TCR beta sequences were associated with HLA alleles.

A multiplex PCR was run with 60 Vbeta primers and 13 Jbeta primers. The repertoire was sequenced with immunoSEQ multiplex PCR; TCRdb's copy has only in-frame clones and lacks some. Its table lists fewer than 100,000 clones. V lost 4 bases, J lost 3 bases, and 3 bases stayed unmatched. Germline V CDR1 and CDR2: LNHDA, SQIVND (reference sequence). CDR3 length equals 14 residues. About this clone: Its antigen is unknown.

This chain links TRBV19 with TRBJ2-3; 8 bases are a match to TRBD1. This TCR was sampled from a woman aged 55-69 years in good health and CMV-seronegative. Input material: PBMCs. CDR3 DNA sequence: TGTGCCAGTAGTAACAGGGGGATTACAGATACGCAGTATTTT. Its translation: CASSNRGITDTQYF.